Many counts were recorded for the clone carrying this TCR beta chain. Its antigen is undetermined. Germline values: CDR1 SGHAT, CDR2 FQNNGV. The CDR3 consists of 19 residues. V was pared by 1 base and J by 8 bases, with 27 bases between. Arm-PCR with iRepertoire HTBI primers amplified the CDR3 regions for these TCR beta libraries. TCRdb analysed the multiplex PCR reads with MiXCR anew, one entry per CDR3 protein. The sample includes around 330,000 distinct CDR3 sequences, 15% to 20% of them seen just once. These data come from a study of regulatory T cells in long-lasting Graves disease. Turning to the study itself: The study enrolled newly diagnosed Graves' patients on antithyroid drugs under 3 months. Overall study results and limits: When disease was persistent, TRBV28, TRBJ1-2 and TRBJ2-5 were the favored segments.

As for time point: newly diagnosed GD, antithyroid drugs for less than 3 months. There was RNA extracted from PBMCs, and the TCR library was made from it. The chain has TRBV11-2 and TRBJ2-1; D might be TRBD1 (5 bases). The material sequenced was peripheral blood mononuclear cells (PBMCs), taken at new diagnosis, from a patient treated with antithyroid drugs. The sequence was collected from a female donor with Graves disease. The CDR3 here is CASSLGYLSTEKKDDEQFF. In nucleotides, the CDR3 is TGTGCCAGCAGCTTAGGCTATCTTTCGACAGAAAAGAAGGATGATGAGCAGTTCTTC.